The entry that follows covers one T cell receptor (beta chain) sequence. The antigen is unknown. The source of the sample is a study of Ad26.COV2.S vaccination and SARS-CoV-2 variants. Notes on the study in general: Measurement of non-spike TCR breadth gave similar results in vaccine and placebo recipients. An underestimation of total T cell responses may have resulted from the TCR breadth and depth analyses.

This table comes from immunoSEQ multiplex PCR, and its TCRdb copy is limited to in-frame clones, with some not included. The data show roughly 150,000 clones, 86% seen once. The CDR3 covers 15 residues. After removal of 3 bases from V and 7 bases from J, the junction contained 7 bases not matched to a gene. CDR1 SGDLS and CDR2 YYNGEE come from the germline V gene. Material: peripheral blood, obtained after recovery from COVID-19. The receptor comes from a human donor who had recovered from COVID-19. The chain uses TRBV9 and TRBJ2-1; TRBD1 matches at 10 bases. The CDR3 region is CASSARQGAGNEQFF. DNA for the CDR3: TGTGCCAGCAGCGCGAGACAGGGGGCAGGTAATGAGCAGTTCTTC.